The 27 T cell receptor beta chains below come from one sample, sequenced in a study of post-analysis software for immune sequencing data. cDNA libraries of TCR beta carried unique molecular identifiers. TCRdb redid the calling of the PCR reads with MiXCR, one entry per CDR3 protein. The sample has almost 700,000 distinct CDR3 sequences, 59% seen once. No antigens are known for them. Findings and caveats of the study: When patients were compared with controls, a handful of TRBV segments were more frequent, TRBV5-6, TRBV5-1 and TRBV20-1 among them.

Material for sequencing was blood. These receptor sequences come from a girl between 2 and 10 years old with multiple sclerosis.

V gene TRBV12-3 or TRBV12-4 combines with J gene TRBJ1-1; TRBD1 matches 7 bases. CDR3 length: 15 amino acids. The J segment lost 4 bases and the V segment lost 5 bases, leaving 10 bases of the junction unmatched. CDR3 in amino acids: CASSSDRVATTEAFF. The CDR3 DNA reads as TGTGCCAGCAGTAGTGACAGGGTCGCTACCACTGAAGCTTTCTTT.

The CDR3 DNA reads TGTGCCATCGGGCGACAGGGGGATTCGGAGACCCAGTACTTC. Protein product: CAIGRQGDSETQYF. This chain joins TRBV10-3 and TRBJ2-7; TRBD1 aligns across 9 bases. The J call is uncertain, as TRBJ2-5 better fits the DNA end. Germline V gene lookup returns CDR1 ENHRY and CDR2 SYGVKD. This CDR3 is built from 14 residues.

Turning to this clonotype: A junction boundary mismatches the germline segment, possibly from a read error. The V gene is TRBV20-1, the J gene TRBJ2-1; D is unclear. This CDR3 has 11 amino acids. Germline CDR1 reads DFQATT; CDR2 reads SNEGSKA (reference sequence). The CDR3 loop reads CSAYRGNEQFF. CDR3 DNA sequence: TGTAGTGCGTATCGAGGCAATGAGCAGTTCTTC.

In regard to this clonotype: The junction does not match germline at one end; this may be a read error. The rearrangement joins TRBV6-2 or TRBV6-3 to TRBJ2-1; D uncertain. The CDR3 runs to 13 residues. Germline V CDR1 and CDR2: MNHEY, SVGEGT. The CDR3 reads CASSYHIKNEQVF. For the CDR3, the DNA is TGTGCCAGCAGTTACCACATAAAGAATGAGCAGGTCTTC.

This clonotype turned up a few times. J is TRBJ2-1 and V is TRBV29-1; either TRBD1 or TRBD2 may supply D (7 bases each). This CDR3 contains 13 residues. From germline, CDR1 is SQVTM and CDR2 ANQGSEA. The V and J ends lost 2 bases and 10 bases respectively, with 15 bases between them. The CDR3 region is CSVERGRGHEQFF. As DNA, the CDR3 is TGCAGCGTTGAAAGGGGGAGGGGGCACGAGCAGTTCTTC.

The chain carries TRBV6-2 or TRBV6-3 and TRBJ2-3, with D hard to call. This CDR3 comprises 13 residues. V dropped 2 bases and J dropped 10 bases, with 13 bases sitting between them. Germline V gene lookup returns CDR1 MNHEY and CDR2 SVGEGT. The CDR3 spells CASSYDSPESQYF. The CDR3 region has the DNA TGTGCCAGCAGTTACGACTCCCCGGAGTCGCAGTATTTT.

This clonotype was observed a handful of times. The CDR3 DNA follows: TGCAGCGTTGAAGGTGGCTGGGACAGAGGAGGCTACACCTTC. Its translation: CSVEGGWDRGGYTF. The chain is built from TRBV29-1 and TRBJ1-2, with TRBD1 matching 7 bases. After removal of 1 base from V and 8 bases from J, the junction contained 10 bases not matched to a gene. Germline lookup yields CDR1 SQVTM and CDR2 ANQGSEA. CDR3 size: 14 residues.

The rearrangement uses TRBV28 and TRBJ1-5, with TRBD1 identical over 7 bases. V was clipped by 4 bases and J by 5 bases; unmatched bases: 8. CDR1 is MDHEN, CDR2 SYDVKM, per germline. The CDR3 covers 15 residues. The CDR3 DNA sequence: TGTGCCAGCAGTTGGAGACAGGGTGGCGATCAGCCCCAGCATTTT. The encoded protein is CASSWRQGGDQPQHF.

There are a few counts of this clonotype. The CDR3 spells CSARGTSMNEQFF. In nucleotides, the CDR3 is TGCAGTGCTAGGGGTACTAGTATGAATGAGCAGTTCTTC. This chain links TRBV20-1 with TRBJ2-1, with D possibly TRBD2 on 5 matching bases. The V and J ends lost 3 bases and 7 bases respectively, with 13 bases between them. This CDR3 has 13 amino acids. CDR1 is DFQATT and CDR2 is SNEGSKA in the germline V gene (reference sequence).

The sample holds a few counts of this clonotype. V gene TRBV20-1 combines with J gene TRBJ1-2, with no clear D. Trimming shortened V by 1 base and J by 7 bases, and 13 bases separated the two germline ends. Germline CDR1 and CDR2: DFQATT and SNEGSKA (reference sequence). The CDR3 extends over 13 amino acids. In DNA form, the CDR3 reads TGCAGTGCTAGAGTTCGGGGAATCTTTGGCTACACCTTC. Translated: CSARVRGIFGYTF.

The CDR3 here is CSVGRLPGQGDNEQFF. The CDR3, as DNA: TGCAGCGTTGGAAGGTTACCGGGACAGGGGGACAATGAGCAGTTCTTC. The chain couples TRBV29-1 to TRBJ2-1; TRBD1 matches at 11 bases. After removal of 4 bases from V and 5 bases from J, the junction contained 10 bases not matched to a gene. This CDR3 contains 16 residues. The V gene's germline CDR1 is SQVTM and CDR2 ANQGSEA.

The chain recombines TRBV2 with TRBJ1-5; tentatively, D is TRBD1 (5 bases). The V end lost 5 bases, the J end lost 4 bases, and 18 bases lay between the germline ends. The CDR3 runs 16 residues. Per germline, CDR1 SNHLY and CDR2 FYNNEI. The CDR3 DNA reads TGTGCCAGCAGTATCTTCGGCAGGGTTGGTAATCAGCCCCAGCATTTT. Residues: CASSIFGRVGNQPQHF. Using reference TRBV2 and TRBJ1-5 for the parts outside the CDR3, the full variable domain is EPEVTQTPSHQVTQMGQEVILRCVPISNHLYFYWYRQILGQKVEFLVSFYNNEISEKSEIFDDQFSVERPDGSNFTLKIRSTKLEDSAMYFCASSIFGRVGNQPQHFGDGTRLSIL.

This chain uses TRBV6-1 with TRBJ2-1, with 10 nucleotides matching TRBD2. V was clipped by 6 bases and J by 7 bases; unmatched bases: 9. The germline V gene has CDR1 MNHNS and CDR2 SASEGT. The CDR3 length is 15 residues. The CDR3 is CASRPGLADRNEQFF. The CDR3 bases are TGTGCCAGCAGACCTGGACTAGCGGACAGAAATGAGCAGTTCTTC.

The V call is TRBV14, the J call TRBJ2-1, with D possibly matching TRBD2 (7 bases). Germline V CDR1 and CDR2: SGHDN, FVKESK. The CDR3 is 17 amino acids. Deletions cut 1 base from V and 8 bases from J, with 21 bases between. The CDR3 DNA reads as TGTGCCAGCAGCCAAGGCCCCGGCTACCCGGGGGGCGATGAGCAGTTCTTC. The encoded protein is CASSQGPGYPGGDEQFF. The variable domain in full, completed from reference TRBV14 and TRBJ2-1, reads EAGVTQFPSHSVIEKGQTVTLRCDPISGHDNLYWYRRVMGKEIKFLLHFVKESKQDESGMPNNRFLAERTGGTYSTLKVQPAELEDSGVYFCASSQGPGYPGGDEQFFGPGTRLTVL.

This clonotype was picked up a small number of times. CDR3: CASSRGQYNEQFF. The CDR3 nucleotides read TGTGCCAGCAGTCGGGGACAATACAATGAGCAGTTCTTC. The chain has TRBV12-3 or TRBV12-4 and TRBJ2-1, with D perhaps TRBD1 (6 bases). Trimming took 5 bases from V and 4 from J, leaving 9 bases between them. This CDR3 contains 13 residues.

Only a few counts were recorded for this clonotype. This rearrangement joins TRBV15 to TRBJ1-1; D not certain. Germline values: CDR1 LNHNV, CDR2 YYDKDF (reference sequence). There are 16 residues in the CDR3. The V gene lost 1 base and the J gene lost 1 base, with 13 bases spanning the gap. The CDR3 nucleotides are TGTGCCACCAGCAGAGGCTCCTTGGGAGGGAACACTGAAGCTTTCTTT. This sequence encodes CATSRGSLGGNTEAFF. The full variable domain, with the rest looked up from reference TRBV15 and TRBJ1-1, is DAMVIQNPRYQVTQFGKPVTLSCSQTLNHNVMYWYQQKSSQAPKLLFHYYDKDFNNEADTPDNFQSRRPNTSFCFLDIRSPGLGDTAMYLCATSRGSLGGNTEAFFGQGTRLTVV.

This CDR3 is CASAGTVIQETQYF. The DNA of the CDR3 is TGTGCCAGCGCTGGGACAGTTATACAAGAGACCCAGTACTTC. The chain uses TRBV2 and TRBJ2-5, with 7 bases aligning to TRBD1. CDR3 size: 14 residues. CDR1 SNHLY and CDR2 FYNNEI come from the germline V gene. J was trimmed by 2 bases and V by 8 bases; bases with no gene match: 8.

This clonotype was detected a few times. The genes are TRBV20-1 and TRBJ1-1, with 8 bases fitting TRBD1. V dropped 3 bases and J dropped 5; count of bases not matched to a gene: 8. Germline V CDR1 and CDR2: DFQATT, SNEGSKA (reference sequence). The CDR3 consists of 14 residues. The CDR3 here is CSARLITGGTEAFF. The CDR3 nucleotides are TGCAGTGCTAGGCTTATCACAGGGGGTACTGAAGCTTTCTTT.

This clonotype was found once. The V and J genes are TRBV4-3 and TRBJ2-1; D uncertain. Germline V gene sequence: CDR1 LGHNA, CDR2 YSLEER. CDR3 length: 16 amino acids. V was pared by 3 bases and J by 0 bases, with 12 bases between. CDR3 amino acids: CASSQRHLSSYNEQFF. The CDR3 DNA reads as TGCGCCAGCAGCCAGCGTCACTTGAGCTCCTACAATGAGCAGTTCTTC.

About this clonotype itself: The junction differs from germline at one of its ends, possibly a read error. The chain joins TRBV3-1 to TRBJ1-2, with TRBD1 as a possible D gene (5 bases). The CDR3 extends over 14 amino acids. Germline CDR1 LGHDT, CDR2 YNNKEL (reference sequence). Here the CDR3 reads CTSSLLGRGDGYTF. As DNA, the CDR3 is TGTACCAGCAGTCTTCTGGGGCGGGGAGATGGCTACACCTTC.

The V call is TRBV5-1, the J call TRBJ2-1; the D is unclear. Germline V CDR1 and CDR2: SGHRS, YFSETQ. CDR3 length: 15 residues. V gave up 4 bases and J gave up 4 bases, with 15 bases separating them. DNA for the CDR3: TGCGCCAGCAGCCCCCTCTTGGGGAAGTACAATGAGCAGTTCTTC. Its translation is CASSPLLGKYNEQFF.

The V call is TRBV10-3, the J call TRBJ1-2; D unresolved. This CDR3 is built from 12 residues. Per the germline V gene, CDR1 is ENHRY and CDR2 is SYGVKD. Deletions cut 3 bases from V and 4 bases from J, with 6 bases between. CDR3 sequence: CAISDWAYGYTF. The CDR3 coding sequence is TGTGCCATCAGTGACTGGGCCTATGGCTACACCTTC.

This clonotype has more than one count but fewer than ten. The chain is built from TRBV5-1 and TRBJ2-7, with no clear D. Germline CDR1 is SGHRS and CDR2 is YFSETQ. V shed 4 bases and J shed 0 bases, with 23 bases lying between them. The CDR3 loop spans 18 amino acids. The CDR3 spells CASSISAGRKWNSYEQYF. The CDR3 nucleotides are TGCGCCAGCAGCATTTCTGCAGGTCGGAAGTGGAACTCCTACGAGCAGTACTTC.

The chain joins TRBV10-3 to TRBJ2-7, with 8 bases identical to TRBD2. The V segment lost 4 bases and the J segment 3 bases; nucleotides outside the gene matches: 5. This CDR3 is 14 amino acids long. Germline loops: CDR1 ENHRY, CDR2 SYGVKD. Written as DNA, the CDR3 is TGTGCCATCAGTGGCGAGACTAGCGTCTACGAGCAGTACTTC. It translates to CAISGETSVYEQYF.

This clonotype was counted between two and nine times. The rearrangement links TRBV7-9 to TRBJ2-1, with D maybe TRBD1 (6 bases). CDR1 is SEHNR and CDR2 is FQNEAQ in the germline V gene (reference sequence). CDR3 length equals 15 residues. The germline V and J ends were trimmed by 5 bases and 9 bases, with 20 bases remaining between them. CDR3: CASSPNDRISCEQFF. In DNA, the CDR3 is TGTGCCAGCAGCCCGAACGACAGGATCTCTTGTGAGCAGTTCTTC.

The V and J genes are TRBV29-1 and TRBJ2-1; D call uncertain. CDR3 length equals 12 residues. Germline V CDR1 and CDR2: SQVTM, ANQGSEA. V was pared by 5 bases and J by 8 bases, with 13 bases between. CDR3 amino acids: CSVIGSLYEQFF. For the CDR3, the DNA is TGCAGCGTTATTGGTAGTTTATATGAGCAGTTCTTC.

This sequence joins TRBV6-4 and TRBJ2-1; 11 bases fit TRBD2. Looked up from germline, CDR1 is MRHNA and CDR2 is SNTAGT. The CDR3 extends over 21 amino acids. Trimming cost V 8 bases and J 1 base; bases outside gene matches: 22. The CDR3: CASSPGQGTRTSGYSYNEQFF. CDR3 coding DNA: TGTGCCAGCTCACCGGGACAGGGAACAAGGACTAGCGGGTATTCCTACAATGAGCAGTTCTTC.